The rows below give T cell receptor beta chains drawn from one sample of a study of T cells in Graves' hyperthyroidism and ophthalmopathy. One entry per CDR3 protein results from TCRdb running MiXCR on the multiplex PCR reads. The sample holds 700,000 or so distinct CDR3 sequences, roughly 15% seen once. The sample consisted of blood. The receptors were gathered from a man younger than 35 with Graves' hyperthyroidism. CDR3s include the opening cysteine and the closing phenylalanine or tryptophan. A D gene is named only where the DNA matches it firmly. Part of the rows lack a size; the others show once, few, many or a class for expanded clones.

CDR3 length: 15; D gene: NA; J gene: TRBJ2-5; V gene: TRBV20-1; clone size: many; CDR3 DNA: TGCAGTGCTAGCCAACTATCGGCGGGCCTGGAGACCCAGTACTTC; CDR3 protein: CSASQLSAGLETQYF
CDR3 length: 14; D gene: TRBD1; J gene: TRBJ1-2; V gene: TRBV27; clone size: many; CDR3 DNA: TGTGCCAGCAGTTCCGGGACAGCTATCTATGGCTACACCTTC; CDR3 protein: CASSSGTAIYGYTF
CDR3 length: 13; D gene: NA; J gene: TRBJ2-3; V gene: TRBV27; clone size: few; CDR3 DNA: TGTGCCAGCAGTTTATCATCCGGTAGTACGCAGTATTTT; CDR3 protein: CASSLSSGSTQYF
CDR3 length: 18; D gene: TRBD2; J gene: TRBJ2-3; V gene: TRBV20-1; clone size: few; CDR3 DNA: TGCAGTGCTAGAGATCTAGAGGCTAGCGGTAGCCCGGGGGATACGCAGTATTTT; CDR3 protein: CSARDLEASGSPGDTQYF
CDR3 length: 17; D gene: TRBD1; J gene: TRBJ1-6; V gene: TRBV28; clone size: few; CDR3 DNA: TGTGCCAGCAGTTTCTTTACAGGACAGGGGGAGAATTCACCCCTCCACTTT; CDR3 protein: CASSFFTGQGENSPLHF
CDR3 length: 16; D gene: TRBD2; J gene: TRBJ2-3; V gene: TRBV12-3/TRBV12-4; clone size: NA; CDR3 DNA: TGTGCCAGCAGTTTCCGCCTAGCGGGTTTCACAGATACGCAGTATTTT; CDR3 protein: CASSFRLAGFTDTQYF
CDR3 length: 14; D gene: TRBD2; J gene: TRBJ2-7; V gene: TRBV20-1; clone size: many; CDR3 DNA: TGCAGTGCTAGAAGGTGGCGGGAGGTTTCCGAGCAGTACTTC; CDR3 protein: CSARRWREVSEQYF
CDR3 length: 13; D gene: TRBD2; J gene: TRBJ2-7; V gene: TRBV20-1; clone size: NA; CDR3 DNA: TGCAGTGCTAGAGGCGGGAGTTACCACGAGCAGTACTTC; CDR3 protein: CSARGGSYHEQYF
CDR3 length: 16; D gene: NA; J gene: TRBJ1-2; V gene: TRBV28; clone size: NA; CDR3 DNA: TGTGCCAGCAGTTTGGTTCCGTCCGGGGCTAACTATGGCTACACCTTC; CDR3 protein: CASSLVPSGANYGYTF
CDR3 length: 13; D gene: NA; J gene: TRBJ2-5; V gene: TRBV2; clone size: many; CDR3 DNA: TGTGCCAGCAGTGAAAGCGGTAAAGAGACCCAGTACTTC; CDR3 protein: CASSESGKETQYF
CDR3 length: 14; D gene: TRBD1; J gene: TRBJ1-1; V gene: TRBV28; clone size: many; CDR3 DNA: TGTGCCAGCAGTTTATTGACAGGGACCACTGAAGCTTTCTTT; CDR3 protein: CASSLLTGTTEAFF
CDR3 length: 13; D gene: NA; J gene: TRBJ1-1; V gene: TRBV6-1; clone size: many; CDR3 DNA: TGTGCCAGCAGTGAAGCGGGCCGGCCCGAAGCTTTCTTT; CDR3 protein: CASSEAGRPEAFF
CDR3 length: 11; D gene: TRBD1; J gene: TRBJ2-2; V gene: TRBV11-3; clone size: many; CDR3 DNA: TGTGCCAGCAGGGACAGGACAGAGCTGTTTTTT; CDR3 protein: CASRDRTELFF
CDR3 length: 13; D gene: NA; J gene: TRBJ1-1; V gene: TRBV20-1; clone size: many; CDR3 DNA: TGCAGTGTCAACAGGGAGGGAAACACTGAAGCTTTCTTT; CDR3 protein: CSVNREGNTEAFF
CDR3 length: 17; D gene: TRBD2; J gene: TRBJ2-1; V gene: TRBV12-3/TRBV12-4; clone size: NA; CDR3 DNA: TGTGCCAGCAGCCCCTGGGGTAGCGGGAGGATCTACAGTGAGCAGTTCTTC; CDR3 protein: CASSPWGSGRIYSEQFF
CDR3 length: 20; D gene: TRBD2; J gene: TRBJ2-2; V gene: TRBV6-1; clone size: few; CDR3 DNA: TGTGCCAGCAGTTCCGGGACAGCTTCAGGACTAGCGGTCCTCACCGGGGAGCTGTTTTTT; CDR3 protein: CASSSGTASGLAVLTGELFF
CDR3 length: 14; D gene: NA; J gene: TRBJ2-1; V gene: TRBV12-3/TRBV12-4; clone size: many; CDR3 DNA: TGTGCCAGCAGTTTAGGTGCAGGGCGGGATGAGCAGTTCTTC; CDR3 protein: CASSLGAGRDEQFF
CDR3 length: 11; D gene: NA; J gene: TRBJ2-5; V gene: TRBV5-6; clone size: many; CDR3 DNA: TGTGCCAGCGGACTAAGGGAGACCCAGTACTTC; CDR3 protein: CASGLRETQYF
CDR3 length: 15; D gene: NA; J gene: TRBJ2-7; V gene: TRBV28; clone size: many; CDR3 DNA: TGTGCCAGCAGTTCGACGGGGACTTCCACCTACGAGCAGTACTTC; CDR3 protein: CASSSTGTSTYEQYF
CDR3 length: 15; D gene: NA; J gene: TRBJ2-1; V gene: TRBV20-1; clone size: few; CDR3 DNA: TGCAGTGCTAGGCCCGGGACTTCTGGGGGCCATGAGCAGTTCTTC; CDR3 protein: CSARPGTSGGHEQFF
CDR3 length: 15; D gene: TRBD1; J gene: TRBJ1-1; V gene: TRBV20-1; clone size: many; CDR3 DNA: TGCAGTGCTCGCCGACGACAGGGGGCAAACACTGAAGCTTTCTTT; CDR3 protein: CSARRRQGANTEAFF
CDR3 length: 12; D gene: NA; J gene: TRBJ1-5; V gene: TRBV12-3/TRBV12-4; clone size: many; CDR3 DNA: TGTGCCAGCAGTTCCCCAGGGCAGGGGAGGCATTTT; CDR3 protein: CASSSPGQGRHF
CDR3 length: 18; D gene: NA; J gene: TRBJ2-5; V gene: TRBV11-2; clone size: many; CDR3 DNA: TGTGCCAGCAGCCAGCATAGGGGGGCGCCCCTTTTTAGGGAGACCCAGTACTTC; CDR3 protein: CASSQHRGAPLFRETQYF
CDR3 length: 15; D gene: NA; J gene: TRBJ2-2; V gene: TRBV18; clone size: many; CDR3 DNA: TGTGCCAGCTCACAAGGGACCCTCGCCGCCGGGGAGCTGTTTTTT; CDR3 protein: CASSQGTLAAGELFF
CDR3 length: 16; D gene: NA; J gene: TRBJ2-1; V gene: TRBV20-1; clone size: NA; CDR3 DNA: TGCAGTGCTGGATCCTTGGGAGGAGCGGGCCCTAATGAGCAGTTCTTC; CDR3 protein: CSAGSLGGAGPNEQFF
CDR3 length: 15; D gene: TRBD1; J gene: TRBJ2-1; V gene: TRBV12-3/TRBV12-4; clone size: many; CDR3 DNA: TGTGCCAGCAGTTCCAGGGGGCGCCCGTTAAATGAGCAGTTCTTC; CDR3 protein: CASSSRGRPLNEQFF
CDR3 length: 17; D gene: TRBD2; J gene: TRBJ2-7; V gene: TRBV12-3/TRBV12-4; clone size: many; CDR3 DNA: TGTGCCAGCAGTTATAGCGGGAGAGGCTTCGGGTCTGAGGAGCAGTACTTC; CDR3 protein: CASSYSGRGFGSEEQYF
CDR3 length: 15; D gene: NA; J gene: TRBJ1-5; V gene: TRBV7-2; clone size: NA; CDR3 DNA: TGTGCCAGCAGCTTAGTAGGCGTGAACAATAAGCCCCAGCATTTT; CDR3 protein: CASSLVGVNNKPQHF
CDR3 length: 16; D gene: NA; J gene: TRBJ2-2; V gene: TRBV6-9; clone size: few; CDR3 DNA: TGTGCCAGCAGTTCCCGGACAGACTCGAACACCGGGGAGCTGTTTTTT; CDR3 protein: CASSSRTDSNTGELFF
CDR3 length: 16; D gene: NA; J gene: TRBJ2-4; V gene: TRBV18; clone size: few; CDR3 DNA: TGTGCCAGCTCACACCAGGACAGCCTAGCCAAAAACATTCAGTACTTC; CDR3 protein: CASSHQDSLAKNIQYF
CDR3 length: 17; D gene: TRBD2; J gene: TRBJ2-3; V gene: TRBV12-3/TRBV12-4; clone size: NA; CDR3 DNA: TGTGCCAGCAGCTTCACTAGCGGGGCCCTTCGTCCGGATACGCAGTATTTT; CDR3 protein: CASSFTSGALRPDTQYF
CDR3 length: 15; D gene: NA; J gene: TRBJ1-3; V gene: TRBV5-1; clone size: few; CDR3 DNA: TGCGCCAGCAGCTTGGAGACACGCTCTGGAAACACCATATATTTT; CDR3 protein: CASSLETRSGNTIYF
CDR3 length: 13; D gene: TRBD1; J gene: TRBJ2-5; V gene: TRBV30; clone size: many; CDR3 DNA: TGTGCCTGGCGAACAGGGGGCACGGAGACCCAGTACTTC; CDR3 protein: CAWRTGGTETQYF
CDR3 length: 15; D gene: NA; J gene: TRBJ1-4; V gene: TRBV7-9; clone size: many; CDR3 DNA: TGTGCCAGCAGCTTGGTCACAGCAACTAATGAAAAACTGTTTTTT; CDR3 protein: CASSLVTATNEKLFF
CDR3 length: 13; D gene: NA; J gene: TRBJ1-1; V gene: TRBV27; clone size: many; CDR3 DNA: TGTGCCAGCAGTTTATCGTTGAGCACTGAAGCTTTCTTT; CDR3 protein: CASSLSLSTEAFF
CDR3 length: 13; D gene: NA; J gene: TRBJ1-5; V gene: TRBV30; clone size: many; CDR3 DNA: TGTGCCTGGACAGGGTCGGCAAATCAGCCCCAGCATTTT; CDR3 protein: CAWTGSANQPQHF
CDR3 length: 12; D gene: NA; J gene: TRBJ2-2; V gene: TRBV24-1; clone size: NA; CDR3 DNA: TGTGCCACCAGTGCCCGCACCGGGGAGCTGTTTTTT; CDR3 protein: CATSARTGELFF
CDR3 length: 14; D gene: TRBD2; J gene: TRBJ2-7; V gene: TRBV7-9; clone size: many; CDR3 DNA: TGTGCCAGCAGCTTAGGACTAGCGGGACACGAGCAGTACTTC; CDR3 protein: CASSLGLAGHEQYF
CDR3 length: 17; D gene: NA; J gene: TRBJ1-5; V gene: TRBV5-8; clone size: NA; CDR3 DNA: TGTGCCAGCAGCGTGAACCGACAGCTCTATAGCAATCAGCCCCAGCATTTT; CDR3 protein: CASSVNRQLYSNQPQHF
CDR3 length: 15; D gene: NA; J gene: TRBJ1-1; V gene: TRBV6-1; clone size: few; CDR3 DNA: TGTGCCAGCAGTTTCCCGGGGAGCGAGAGGACTGAAGCTTTCTTT; CDR3 protein: CASSFPGSERTEAFF
CDR3 length: 14; D gene: TRBD1; J gene: TRBJ2-5; V gene: TRBV28; clone size: NA; CDR3 DNA: TGTGCCAGCAGTAACAGACAGGGGGCGGAGACCCAGTACTTC; CDR3 protein: CASSNRQGAETQYF
CDR3 length: 13; D gene: NA; J gene: TRBJ1-1; V gene: TRBV20-1; clone size: few; CDR3 DNA: TGCAGTGCTTTCCGGGGCCCTGGGACTGAAGCTTTCTTT; CDR3 protein: CSAFRGPGTEAFF
CDR3 length: 17; D gene: TRBD1; J gene: TRBJ1-5; V gene: TRBV12-3/TRBV12-4; clone size: many; CDR3 DNA: TGTGCCAGCACCGGGGGGCAGGGGGCTTTACGCAATCAGCCCCAGCATTTT; CDR3 protein: CASTGGQGALRNQPQHF
CDR3 length: 11; D gene: TRBD2; J gene: TRBJ2-1; V gene: TRBV20-1; clone size: NA; CDR3 DNA: TGCAGTGCTGGGCCCGGGACTAAGCAGTTCTTC; CDR3 protein: CSAGPGTKQFF
CDR3 length: 14; D gene: NA; J gene: TRBJ2-1; V gene: TRBV28; clone size: NA; CDR3 DNA: TGTGCCATCCTGGGCGTAGCGATCTACAATGAGCAGTTCTTC; CDR3 protein: CAILGVAIYNEQFF
CDR3 length: 15; D gene: NA; J gene: TRBJ1-2; V gene: TRBV20-1; clone size: NA; CDR3 DNA: TGCAGTGCTATAGATCCCGGGACAAAGAACTATGGCTACACCTTC; CDR3 protein: CSAIDPGTKNYGYTF
CDR3 length: 13; D gene: NA; J gene: TRBJ2-7; V gene: TRBV2; clone size: many; CDR3 DNA: TGTGCCAGCAGTGAAGGAGGGGCCTACGAGCAGTACTTC; CDR3 protein: CASSEGGAYEQYF
CDR3 length: 15; D gene: TRBD1; J gene: TRBJ2-1; V gene: TRBV12-3/TRBV12-4; clone size: many; CDR3 DNA: TGTGCCAGCAGGCCGCCGGGACAGGCGTACAATGAGCAGTTCTTC; CDR3 protein: CASRPPGQAYNEQFF
CDR3 length: 13; D gene: TRBD1; J gene: TRBJ2-1; V gene: TRBV20-1; clone size: NA; CDR3 DNA: TGCAGTGCCAACAGGGGCGCTAACAATGAGCAGTTCTTC; CDR3 protein: CSANRGANNEQFF
CDR3 length: 14; D gene: NA; J gene: TRBJ1-5; V gene: TRBV10-3; clone size: NA; CDR3 DNA: TGTGCCATCAGTGAGGGCCAGGGGCAGTGGCCCCAGCATTTT; CDR3 protein: CAISEGQGQWPQHF
CDR3 length: 15; D gene: TRBD2; J gene: TRBJ2-2; V gene: TRBV12-3/TRBV12-4; clone size: many; CDR3 DNA: TGTGCCAGCAGATTAGCGGGAATGAACACCGGGGAGCTGTTTTTT; CDR3 protein: CASRLAGMNTGELFF
CDR3 length: 16; D gene: TRBD1; J gene: TRBJ2-2; V gene: TRBV5-1; clone size: NA; CDR3 DNA: TGCGCCAGCAGCCGGGGACAGGGGTTTGACACCGGGGAGCTGTTTTTT; CDR3 protein: CASSRGQGFDTGELFF
CDR3 length: 14; D gene: TRBD2; J gene: TRBJ2-1; V gene: TRBV20-1; clone size: NA; CDR3 DNA: TGCAGTGCTTTTAGCGGGAGGGGGAATAATGAGCAGTTCTTC; CDR3 protein: CSAFSGRGNNEQFF
CDR3 length: 15; D gene: NA; J gene: TRBJ2-3; V gene: TRBV7-9; clone size: NA; CDR3 DNA: TGTGCCAGCAGTCAAGGGTCAGGGAGGACAGATACGCAGTATTTT; CDR3 protein: CASSQGSGRTDTQYF